This TCR beta chain was identified during a study of cytomegalovirus exposure and HLA in healthy donors. At the level of the study: Early release data held 85 million to 95 million unique TCRs from HLA-typed donors.

PCR employed 60 Vbeta and 13 Jbeta primers. Some clones are missing from TCRdb's copy, which holds only in-frame ones; the method was immunoSEQ multiplex PCR. In the table there are over 150,000 clones, 82% of which are singletons. Trimming took off 5 bases at V and 0 bases at J, with 8 bases between the two ends. The germline gives CDR1 MNHEY, CDR2 SMNVEV (reference sequence). This CDR3 spans 14 amino acids. A few counts support this clone. The source material was PBMCs. This TCR came from a girl aged 5-17 years in good health and CMV-seropositive. The chain is built from TRBV27 and TRBJ1-5, with unresolved D. This CDR3 reads CASSPQDSNQPQHF. Written as DNA, the CDR3 is TGTGCCAGCAGTCCCCAGGATAGCAATCAGCCCCAGCATTTT.